Below, one TCR beta chain is given with its context. Unmatched junction bases numbered 6, after V lost 3 bases and J lost 8 bases. Germline V CDR1 and CDR2: SNHLY, FYNNEI. This CDR3 spans 14 amino acids. The data derive from a study of cytomegalovirus exposure and HLA in healthy donors. The primer mix had 60 Vbeta and 13 Jbeta primers. Only in-frame clones appear in the TCRdb table, and some are missing; sequencing was by immunoSEQ multiplex PCR. The sample has some 170,000 clones; roughly 79% are singletons. Sequencing was carried out using PBMCs. The receptor's source is a woman between 45 and 60 years old in good health and CMV-seronegative. The chain is built from TRBV2 and TRBJ2-1, with 8 bases that match TRBD2. This chain's CDR3 is CASSDNGLAYEQFF. CDR3 sequence (DNA): TGTGCCAGCAGTGATAACGGACTAGCCTATGAGCAGTTCTTC.